This section outlines one TCR beta chain sequence together with its context. The data originate from a study of shared clonotypes between healthy human individuals. Trimming cost V 8 bases and J 0 bases, with 12 bases left between them. The CDR3 runs to 14 residues. Authors' processing steps: ImmunoSEQ gave junction-only sequences without quality scores, so filtering differed. Assay: immunoSEQ multiplex PCR; the TCRdb copy retains only in-frame clones and omits some. Clone size and the V and J calls come from that table; the DNA yielded D and trimming. The table lists 2,100,000 or so clones, 95% of them singletons. Investigators divided CD4+ cells into CD45RA+ naive and CD45RA-negative memory subsets.

The chain combines TRBV5-3 with TRBJ1-5; D perhaps matches TRBD1 (6 bases). TRBV5-3 is assigned to the ORF class and has an uncertain function. The sample consisted of naive CD4+ T cells sorted from blood. The subset: CD45RA+ positively selected. The receptor was isolated from a man between 18 and 35 years old in good health. CDR3 coding DNA: TGTGCCAGTTCCACAGGGCGTAGCAATCAGCCCCAGCATTTT. This gives the protein CASSTGRSNQPQHF.